The rows below give T cell receptor beta chains drawn from one sample of a study of T cell repertoires in cytomegalovirus infection. TCRdb independently ran MiXCR on the reads; one entry per CDR3 protein. The sample has about 300,000 distinct CDR3 sequences, more than 20% seen once; the top ten hold approximately 15%. The sample taken for sequencing was PBMCs. These receptors were collected from a human donor in good health (CMV status not recorded). Some clones in this sample may be carry-over from other donors' samples. Each CDR3 is given with its conserved first and last residue. Fields, in order: CDR3 DNA, CDR3 protein, J gene, D gene, V gene, clone size. D genes are given only for firm matches. Clone size is given for some rows only: seen once, a few or many times, or a class if the clone is expanded.

cdr3_nt: TGTGCCAGCTCACCAGTACTAGCGAACACAGATACGCAGTATTTT; cdr3_aa: CASSPVLANTDTQYF; j_call: TRBJ2-3; d_call: TRBD2; v_call: TRBV18; clone_size: few
cdr3_nt: TGTGCCAGCAGTTACAGGGTTTCAGATGGCTACACCTTC; cdr3_aa: CASSYRVSDGYTF; j_call: TRBJ1-2; d_call: .; v_call: TRBV6-6; clone_size: many
cdr3_nt: TGTGCCAGCAGCCACTCCGGGACAGTAGACTATGGCTACACCTTC; cdr3_aa: CASSHSGTVDYGYTF; j_call: TRBJ1-2; d_call: TRBD1; v_call: TRBV3-1; clone_size: few
cdr3_nt: TGTGCCAGCAGCCGCGGGACGGCCTACGAGCAGTACTTC; cdr3_aa: CASSRGTAYEQYF; j_call: TRBJ2-7; d_call: .; v_call: TRBV7-6; clone_size: many
cdr3_nt: TGTGCCAGCAGCTCCCCGACTAGCGGGAGCACAGATACGCAGTATTTT; cdr3_aa: CASSSPTSGSTDTQYF; j_call: TRBJ2-3; d_call: TRBD2; v_call: TRBV7-9; clone_size: many
cdr3_nt: TGTGCCAGCAGAACATCTAGCGGGAGGGTCGACGAGCAGTTCTTC; cdr3_aa: CASRTSSGRVDEQFF; j_call: TRBJ2-1; d_call: TRBD2; v_call: TRBV6-8; clone_size: .
cdr3_nt: TGTGCCATCAACCCGACCCTTGGGAACACTGAAGCTTTCTTT; cdr3_aa: CAINPTLGNTEAFF; j_call: TRBJ1-1; d_call: .; v_call: TRBV10-3; clone_size: few
cdr3_nt: TGTGCCAGCAGCCCGAGGACAGACGTAAACACTGAAGCTTTCTTT; cdr3_aa: CASSPRTDVNTEAFF; j_call: TRBJ1-1; d_call: .; v_call: TRBV7-2; clone_size: few
cdr3_nt: TGTGCCAGCAGTGGACAGGGAGAGCCCAATCAGCCCCAGCATTTT; cdr3_aa: CASSGQGEPNQPQHF; j_call: TRBJ1-5; d_call: TRBD1; v_call: TRBV12-3/TRBV12-4; clone_size: few
cdr3_nt: TGTGCCAGCAGTTCCCTCGGTAGGGGAAATCCCTTC; cdr3_aa: CASSSLGRGNPF; j_call: TRBJ2-7; d_call: .; v_call: TRBV28; clone_size: few
cdr3_nt: TGTGCCAGCAGTCCCTACGGGGCGCGAAGCACAGATACGCAGTATTTT; cdr3_aa: CASSPYGARSTDTQYF; j_call: TRBJ2-3; d_call: .; v_call: TRBV28; clone_size: few
cdr3_nt: TGTGCCAGCAGCTCCCCAGGGACAGGATCCGAGACCCAGTACTTC; cdr3_aa: CASSSPGTGSETQYF; j_call: TRBJ2-5; d_call: TRBD1; v_call: TRBV5-4; clone_size: few
cdr3_nt: TGTGCCAGCAGCTTAACTCTAGCGGGTACAGATACGCAGTATTTT; cdr3_aa: CASSLTLAGTDTQYF; j_call: TRBJ2-3; d_call: TRBD2; v_call: TRBV7-3; clone_size: many
cdr3_nt: TGTGCCAGCAGTTTATCCTCGGGACTGAACACTGAAGCTTTCTTT; cdr3_aa: CASSLSSGLNTEAFF; j_call: TRBJ1-1; d_call: .; v_call: TRBV27; clone_size: few
cdr3_nt: TGTGCCAGCACCAAAAACTCACTAGCGGGGGGCCCCGGCGGCTCCTACGAGCAGTACTTC; cdr3_aa: CASTKNSLAGGPGGSYEQYF; j_call: TRBJ2-7; d_call: TRBD2; v_call: TRBV6-1; clone_size: few
cdr3_nt: TGTGCCAGCAGTGAAGCGTTCCTAGTTCAGTTCTTC; cdr3_aa: CASSEAFLVQFF; j_call: TRBJ2-1; d_call: .; v_call: TRBV2; clone_size: few
cdr3_nt: TGTGCCAGCAGGCCTCCGGGGCTCTCCTACGAGCAGTACTTC; cdr3_aa: CASRPPGLSYEQYF; j_call: TRBJ2-7; d_call: .; v_call: TRBV28; clone_size: few
cdr3_nt: TGTGCCAGCAGAACGCGGGGTGCCTACAATGAGCAGTTCTTC; cdr3_aa: CASRTRGAYNEQFF; j_call: TRBJ2-1; d_call: .; v_call: TRBV2; clone_size: few
cdr3_nt: TGCGCCAGCAGCTTTGGCAAACACTACGAGCAGTACTTC; cdr3_aa: CASSFGKHYEQYF; j_call: TRBJ2-7; d_call: .; v_call: TRBV5-1; clone_size: .
cdr3_nt: TGTGCCAGCAGCCGTACCGGGACGCAAGAAGCTTTCTTT; cdr3_aa: CASSRTGTQEAFF; j_call: TRBJ1-1; d_call: .; v_call: TRBV7-2; clone_size: .
cdr3_nt: TGCGCCAGCAGCCCGCGGGACAATGAAAAACTGTTTTTT; cdr3_aa: CASSPRDNEKLFF; j_call: TRBJ1-4; d_call: .; v_call: TRBV4-1; clone_size: many
cdr3_nt: TGTGCCAGTAGGCAAACAGGGAGGGGAGAGACCCAGTACTTC; cdr3_aa: CASRQTGRGETQYF; j_call: TRBJ2-5; d_call: .; v_call: TRBV19; clone_size: few
cdr3_nt: TGTGCCAGCAGTAGAGCAGGGGCTTTCTACGAGCAGTACTTC; cdr3_aa: CASSRAGAFYEQYF; j_call: TRBJ2-7; d_call: .; v_call: TRBV28; clone_size: few
cdr3_nt: TGTGCCAGCAGTTCCTTCCGGCAGGGAGTTGAGACCCAGTACTTC; cdr3_aa: CASSSFRQGVETQYF; j_call: TRBJ2-5; d_call: .; v_call: TRBV6-2/TRBV6-3; clone_size: few
cdr3_nt: TGCAGTGCTAGAGATCTGCTCCACTACGAGCAGTACTTC; cdr3_aa: CSARDLLHYEQYF; j_call: TRBJ2-7; d_call: .; v_call: TRBV20-1; clone_size: few
cdr3_nt: TGTGCCAGCAGTGAAAGGACAGGGGGCTACTACGAGCAGTACTTC; cdr3_aa: CASSERTGGYYEQYF; j_call: TRBJ2-7; d_call: TRBD1; v_call: TRBV25-1; clone_size: few
cdr3_nt: TGTGCCAGCAGCCAAAGTATACCGGGGGGCACTGAAGCTTTCTTT; cdr3_aa: CASSQSIPGGTEAFF; j_call: TRBJ1-1; d_call: .; v_call: TRBV7-3; clone_size: many
cdr3_nt: TGTGCCAGCACCGACAGACAGGGAAAGGAGCAGTTCTTC; cdr3_aa: CASTDRQGKEQFF; j_call: TRBJ2-1; d_call: TRBD1; v_call: TRBV6-2/TRBV6-3; clone_size: .
cdr3_nt: TGTGCCTGGAGTGGGCAGTTCAACACAGATACGCAGTATTTT; cdr3_aa: CAWSGQFNTDTQYF; j_call: TRBJ2-3; d_call: .; v_call: TRBV30; clone_size: .
cdr3_nt: TGTGCCAGCAGTTTAAGGGGACACAGACTTGTTAATGAGCAGTTCTTC; cdr3_aa: CASSLRGHRLVNEQFF; j_call: TRBJ2-1; d_call: .; v_call: TRBV28; clone_size: .
cdr3_nt: TGTGCCAGCAGCATAGGGGGGGATACGCAGTATTTT; cdr3_aa: CASSIGGDTQYF; j_call: TRBJ2-3; d_call: .; v_call: TRBV7-2; clone_size: .
cdr3_nt: TGTGCCAGCAGTTTATGGGGAACAGCCAACTACGAGCAGTACTTC; cdr3_aa: CASSLWGTANYEQYF; j_call: TRBJ2-7; d_call: .; v_call: TRBV28; clone_size: few
cdr3_nt: TGTGCCAGCAGCACGATCCCATCCGCCAATGAGCAGTTCTTC; cdr3_aa: CASSTIPSANEQFF; j_call: TRBJ2-1; d_call: .; v_call: TRBV7-3; clone_size: few
cdr3_nt: TGTGCCAGCAGCTTAGATTTCTTGACAGGCACCTACGAGCAGTACTTC; cdr3_aa: CASSLDFLTGTYEQYF; j_call: TRBJ2-7; d_call: .; v_call: TRBV11-2; clone_size: few
cdr3_nt: TGTGCCAGCAGACCCGGGGGGAGGACTGAAGCTTTCTTT; cdr3_aa: CASRPGGRTEAFF; j_call: TRBJ1-1; d_call: .; v_call: TRBV7-2; clone_size: many
cdr3_nt: TGTGCCAGCAGTTTAGGGGGACAGGGCCGCACTGAAGCTTTCTTT; cdr3_aa: CASSLGGQGRTEAFF; j_call: TRBJ1-1; d_call: TRBD1; v_call: TRBV28; clone_size: .
cdr3_nt: TGCGCCAGCAGCTTGGGGGTGACAGGGTCATACAATGAGCAGTTCTTC; cdr3_aa: CASSLGVTGSYNEQFF; j_call: TRBJ2-1; d_call: TRBD1; v_call: TRBV5-1; clone_size: few
cdr3_nt: TGTGCAATACGGGGGACAGCTTCCTACGAGCAGTACTTC; cdr3_aa: CAIRGTASYEQYF; j_call: TRBJ2-7; d_call: .; v_call: TRBV28; clone_size: few
cdr3_nt: TGTGCCAGCAGAGGACAGGGTAGTATTCAGCCCCAGCATTTT; cdr3_aa: CASRGQGSIQPQHF; j_call: TRBJ1-5; d_call: TRBD1; v_call: TRBV2; clone_size: .
cdr3_nt: TGTGCCACCTACCGGACACCGAACACTGAAGCTTTCTTT; cdr3_aa: CATYRTPNTEAFF; j_call: TRBJ1-1; d_call: .; v_call: TRBV19; clone_size: .
cdr3_nt: TGTGCCAGCAGCTTAGGGGCAGCGTTTGGGGAAGCTTTCTTT; cdr3_aa: CASSLGAAFGEAFF; j_call: TRBJ1-1; d_call: .; v_call: TRBV7-2; clone_size: many
cdr3_nt: TGCAGCGTTGATAGGTCCTACAATGAGCAGTTCTTC; cdr3_aa: CSVDRSYNEQFF; j_call: TRBJ2-1; d_call: .; v_call: TRBV29-1; clone_size: .
cdr3_nt: TGTGCCAGCAGTTCCCCCAGAGAAGGGGTCAGCACCGGGGAGCTGTTTTTT; cdr3_aa: CASSSPREGVSTGELFF; j_call: TRBJ2-2; d_call: .; v_call: TRBV6-2/TRBV6-3; clone_size: .
cdr3_nt: TGTGCCAGCAGCTTCCCCATAGTCAATGAGCAGTTCTTC; cdr3_aa: CASSFPIVNEQFF; j_call: TRBJ2-1; d_call: .; v_call: TRBV11-2; clone_size: .
cdr3_nt: TGTGCCAGCAGCCGCCTAGCGGACCGCACAGATACGCAGTATTTT; cdr3_aa: CASSRLADRTDTQYF; j_call: TRBJ2-3; d_call: TRBD2; v_call: TRBV7-2; clone_size: many
cdr3_nt: TGCAGTGCTAGGATGACAGTGGGTGAGCAGTTCTTC; cdr3_aa: CSARMTVGEQFF; j_call: TRBJ2-1; d_call: .; v_call: TRBV20-1; clone_size: .
cdr3_nt: TGTGCCAGCAGCTTAGTTCGACCCCTGGGAGAATACGAGCAGTACTTC; cdr3_aa: CASSLVRPLGEYEQYF; j_call: TRBJ2-7; d_call: .; v_call: TRBV7-2; clone_size: .
cdr3_nt: TGTGCCAGTAGCCCTCTTCGGGCGTTGATGAATGAGCAGTTCTTC; cdr3_aa: CASSPLRALMNEQFF; j_call: TRBJ2-1; d_call: .; v_call: TRBV19; clone_size: few
cdr3_nt: TGTGCCATCGAGGACAGGGGGGCCTCTAACTATGGCTACACCTTC; cdr3_aa: CAIEDRGASNYGYTF; j_call: TRBJ1-2; d_call: TRBD1; v_call: TRBV10-3; clone_size: .
cdr3_nt: TGTGCCAGCAGCCAAGGGCACAGGACCGGGTCACCCCTCCACTTT; cdr3_aa: CASSQGHRTGSPLHF; j_call: TRBJ1-6; d_call: .; v_call: TRBV14; clone_size: few
cdr3_nt: TGTGCCAGCAGCTTAGCTACGACAGAGCGGGCTGAAGCTTTCTTT; cdr3_aa: CASSLATTERAEAFF; j_call: TRBJ1-1; d_call: .; v_call: TRBV7-9; clone_size: many